This TCR beta chain is drawn from a study of blood T cell repertoires in COVID-19. Study as a whole: Samples came from the United States, Italy and Spain, spanning acute and convalescent COVID-19.

TCRdb keeps only in-frame clones here, not all; method: immunoSEQ multiplex PCR. The sample includes a few hundred thousand clones, 85% to 90% seen only once; the top ten take 3.6%. CDR3 length: 16 residues. Trimming cost V 5 bases and J 0 bases, with 11 bases left between them. Germline CDR1 reads SGHVS; CDR2 reads FNYEAQ. The material sequenced was peripheral blood. J is TRBJ1-6 and V is TRBV7-6, with D unresolved. This TCR derives from a man in his late teens or twenties with active or convalescent COVID-19. The CDR3 here is CASSPERSSYNSPLHF. Here the CDR3 DNA reads TGTGCCAGCAGCCCCGAAAGGAGCTCCTATAATTCACCCCTCCACTTT. The variable domain in full, with the rest retrieved from reference TRBV7-6 and TRBJ1-6, is GAGVSQSPRYKVTKRGQDVALRCDPISGHVSLYWYRQALGQGPEFLTYFNYEAQQDKSGLPNDRFSAERPEGSISTLTIQRTEQRDSAMYRCASSPERSSYNSPLHFGNGTRLTVT.